This T cell receptor (beta chain) came from a study of T cell changes during pregnancy in multiple sclerosis. Sequenced by immunoSEQ multiplex PCR; TCRdb stores in-frame clones only, minus some. The table lists around 30,000 clones, 85% to 95% of them singletons, with 0.43% in the top ten. The V gene lost 0 bases and the J gene lost 4 bases, with 9 bases spanning the gap. The germline gives CDR1 SGHTA, CDR2 FQGNSA. This CDR3 region has 15 residues. This clonotype originated in a female donor with multiple sclerosis, enrolled in a pregnancy study. V and J are TRBV7-2 and TRBJ1-4; a weak D match, TRBD1 (5 bases). The sample was CD4+ T cells from peripheral blood mononuclear cells, taken after pregnancy. The CDR3 reads CASSLAGRGNEKLFF. CDR3 bases: TGTGCCAGCAGCTTAGCGGGGAGGGGTAATGAAAAACTGTTTTTT.